A selection of T cell receptor beta chains follows, all from one sample in a study of breast tumors, draining lymph nodes, adjacent tissues. TCRdb ran MiXCR on the multiplex PCR reads and lists one entry per CDR3 protein. The sample consists of 15,000 to 17,000 distinct CDR3 sequences, 52% of them appearing once. Specimen: tumor-adjacent breast tissue. These receptors all stem from a female donor with breast cancer. Some clones in this sample may be carry-over from other donors' samples. CDR3s include the opening cysteine and the closing phenylalanine or tryptophan. A D gene is named only where the DNA matches it firmly. Not all rows give a size; the values are once, few, many and, for expanded clones, a class.

TRBJ1-5 TRBV10-2 NA NA TGCGCCAGCAGTGACATTTATAGCAATCAGCCCCAGCATTTT CASSDIYSNQPQHF
TRBJ2-7 TRBV3-1 many NA TGTGCCAGCAGCCAAGAAGGGGGGGAGCCTAAGGTGTCCTACGAGCAGTACTTC CASSQEGGEPKVSYEQYF
TRBJ1-5 TRBV7-2 few NA TGTGCCAGCAGCTTACGGACTGGACAGTATCAGCCCCAGCATTTT CASSLRTGQYQPQHF
TRBJ2-7 TRBV5-8 many NA TGTGCCAGCAGCTTGGGGGTTCGTGACGAGCAGTACTTC CASSLGVRDEQYF
TRBJ1-1 TRBV7-8 NA NA TGTGCCAGCAGCAATCGGGCAGGTGTGGGCAGCACTGAAGCTTTCTTT CASSNRAGVGSTEAFF
TRBJ1-2 TRBV29-1 medium-sized NA TGCAGCGTTGATGGGCAGGACAACTATGGCTACACCTTC CSVDGQDNYGYTF
TRBJ2-3 TRBV5-1 NA TRBD2 TGTGCCAGCACCTTGGTGCGGGGGAGGGATACGCAGTATTTT CASTLVRGRDTQYF
TRBJ1-5 TRBV19 NA NA TGTGCCAGTAGTACAGGGCGACTACGAGACAATCAGCCCCAGCATTTT CASSTGRLRDNQPQHF
TRBJ1-2 TRBV5-6 many NA TGTGCCAGCAGCTTGGGTTGGGCGCCGGGCGACTATGGCTACACCTTC CASSLGWAPGDYGYTF
TRBJ2-1 TRBV10-2 NA NA TGCGCCAGCAGTGAGGCCGCACGGAGTCTATACAATGAGCAGTTCTTC CASSEAARSLYNEQFF
TRBJ2-1 TRBV29-1 NA NA TGCAGCGTTGAAGGCTCCACTGTCCTTGGTGAGCAGTTCTTC CSVEGSTVLGEQFF
TRBJ2-5 TRBV29-1 medium-sized NA TGCAGCGTCCGGACAGATCAAGAGACCCAGTACTTC CSVRTDQETQYF
TRBJ2-7 TRBV3-2 NA NA TGTGCCGGCAGCCGGGCCTCCGCGTACTTC CAGSRASAYF
TRBJ1-6 TRBV4-3 NA TRBD1 TGCGCCAGCAGCCAAGTACTTACCGGGACAGGGAATTCACCCCTCCACTTT CASSQVLTGTGNSPLHF
TRBJ1-5 TRBV4-3 many NA TGCGCCAGCAGCCAAGTCTGGCATAGCAATCAGCCCCAGCATTTT CASSQVWHSNQPQHF
TRBJ1-1 TRBV19 NA NA TGTGCCAGTAGTCGAGGAGCGAACACTGAAGCTTTCTTT CASSRGANTEAFF